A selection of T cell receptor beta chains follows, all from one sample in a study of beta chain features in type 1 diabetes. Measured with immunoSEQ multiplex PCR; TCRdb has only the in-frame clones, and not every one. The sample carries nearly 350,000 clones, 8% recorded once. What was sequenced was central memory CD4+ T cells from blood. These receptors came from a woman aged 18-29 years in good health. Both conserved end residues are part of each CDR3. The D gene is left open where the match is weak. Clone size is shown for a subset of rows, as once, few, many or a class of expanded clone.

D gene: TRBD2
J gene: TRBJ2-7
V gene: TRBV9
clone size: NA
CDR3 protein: CASSIQPGLDYEQYF
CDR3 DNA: TGTGCCAGCAGCATCCAACCGGGACTAGACTACGAGCAGTACTTC

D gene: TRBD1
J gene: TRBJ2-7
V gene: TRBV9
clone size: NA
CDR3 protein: CASSAGSGTGGEQYF
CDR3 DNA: TGTGCCAGCAGCGCGGGATCTGGGACAGGGGGCGAGCAGTACTTC

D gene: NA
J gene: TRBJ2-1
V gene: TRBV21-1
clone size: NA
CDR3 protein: CASSKGGLGQAYNEQFF
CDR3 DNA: TGTGCCAGCAGCAAAGGGGGCCTTGGGCAGGCCTACAATGAGCAGTTCTTC

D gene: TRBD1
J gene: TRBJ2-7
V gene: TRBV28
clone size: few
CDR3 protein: CASRIGQGYEQYF
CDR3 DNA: TGTGCCAGCAGAATTGGACAGGGGTACGAGCAGTACTTC

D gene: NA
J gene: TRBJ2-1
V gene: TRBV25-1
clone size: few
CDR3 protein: CASSYISYNEQFF
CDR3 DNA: TGTGCCAGCAGTTATATTTCCTACAATGAGCAGTTCTTC

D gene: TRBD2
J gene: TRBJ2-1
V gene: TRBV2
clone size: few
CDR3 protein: CASGVGGSYNEQFF
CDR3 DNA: TGTGCCAGCGGCGTGGGGGGGTCCTACAATGAGCAGTTCTTC

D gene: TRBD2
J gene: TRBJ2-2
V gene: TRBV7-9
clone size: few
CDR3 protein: CASRGTSQTGELFF
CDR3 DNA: TGTGCCAGCAGGGGGACTAGCCAGACCGGGGAGCTGTTTTTT

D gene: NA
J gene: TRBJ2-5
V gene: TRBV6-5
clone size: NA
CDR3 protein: CASSPTRIGETQYF
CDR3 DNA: TGTGCCAGCAGTCCGACTAGGATTGGGGAGACCCAGTACTTC

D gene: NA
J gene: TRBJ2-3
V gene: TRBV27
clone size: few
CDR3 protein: CASSHGLSTDTQYF
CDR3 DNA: TGTGCCAGCAGTCACGGACTTTCCACAGATACGCAGTATTTT

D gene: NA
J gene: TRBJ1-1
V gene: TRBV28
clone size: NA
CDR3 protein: CASNGQGMNTEAFF
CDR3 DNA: TGTGCCAGCAATGGCCAGGGAATGAACACTGAAGCTTTCTTT

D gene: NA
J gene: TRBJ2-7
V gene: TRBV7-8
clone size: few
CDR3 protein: CASRPGLSYEQYF
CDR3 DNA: TGTGCCAGCAGGCCGGGGCTCTCCTACGAGCAGTACTTC

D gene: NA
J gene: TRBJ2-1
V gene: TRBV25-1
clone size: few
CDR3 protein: CASTAGYNEQFF
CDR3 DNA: TGTGCCAGCACGGCCGGCTACAATGAGCAGTTCTTC

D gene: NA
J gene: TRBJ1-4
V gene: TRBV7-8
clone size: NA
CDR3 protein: CASSPTAWGEKLFF
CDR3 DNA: TGTGCCAGCAGCCCGACCGCGTGGGGGGAAAAACTGTTTTTT

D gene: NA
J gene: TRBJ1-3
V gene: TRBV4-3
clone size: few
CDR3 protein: CASSQDRLSGNTIYF
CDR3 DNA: TGCGCCAGCAGCCAAGACCGGCTCTCTGGAAACACCATATATTTT